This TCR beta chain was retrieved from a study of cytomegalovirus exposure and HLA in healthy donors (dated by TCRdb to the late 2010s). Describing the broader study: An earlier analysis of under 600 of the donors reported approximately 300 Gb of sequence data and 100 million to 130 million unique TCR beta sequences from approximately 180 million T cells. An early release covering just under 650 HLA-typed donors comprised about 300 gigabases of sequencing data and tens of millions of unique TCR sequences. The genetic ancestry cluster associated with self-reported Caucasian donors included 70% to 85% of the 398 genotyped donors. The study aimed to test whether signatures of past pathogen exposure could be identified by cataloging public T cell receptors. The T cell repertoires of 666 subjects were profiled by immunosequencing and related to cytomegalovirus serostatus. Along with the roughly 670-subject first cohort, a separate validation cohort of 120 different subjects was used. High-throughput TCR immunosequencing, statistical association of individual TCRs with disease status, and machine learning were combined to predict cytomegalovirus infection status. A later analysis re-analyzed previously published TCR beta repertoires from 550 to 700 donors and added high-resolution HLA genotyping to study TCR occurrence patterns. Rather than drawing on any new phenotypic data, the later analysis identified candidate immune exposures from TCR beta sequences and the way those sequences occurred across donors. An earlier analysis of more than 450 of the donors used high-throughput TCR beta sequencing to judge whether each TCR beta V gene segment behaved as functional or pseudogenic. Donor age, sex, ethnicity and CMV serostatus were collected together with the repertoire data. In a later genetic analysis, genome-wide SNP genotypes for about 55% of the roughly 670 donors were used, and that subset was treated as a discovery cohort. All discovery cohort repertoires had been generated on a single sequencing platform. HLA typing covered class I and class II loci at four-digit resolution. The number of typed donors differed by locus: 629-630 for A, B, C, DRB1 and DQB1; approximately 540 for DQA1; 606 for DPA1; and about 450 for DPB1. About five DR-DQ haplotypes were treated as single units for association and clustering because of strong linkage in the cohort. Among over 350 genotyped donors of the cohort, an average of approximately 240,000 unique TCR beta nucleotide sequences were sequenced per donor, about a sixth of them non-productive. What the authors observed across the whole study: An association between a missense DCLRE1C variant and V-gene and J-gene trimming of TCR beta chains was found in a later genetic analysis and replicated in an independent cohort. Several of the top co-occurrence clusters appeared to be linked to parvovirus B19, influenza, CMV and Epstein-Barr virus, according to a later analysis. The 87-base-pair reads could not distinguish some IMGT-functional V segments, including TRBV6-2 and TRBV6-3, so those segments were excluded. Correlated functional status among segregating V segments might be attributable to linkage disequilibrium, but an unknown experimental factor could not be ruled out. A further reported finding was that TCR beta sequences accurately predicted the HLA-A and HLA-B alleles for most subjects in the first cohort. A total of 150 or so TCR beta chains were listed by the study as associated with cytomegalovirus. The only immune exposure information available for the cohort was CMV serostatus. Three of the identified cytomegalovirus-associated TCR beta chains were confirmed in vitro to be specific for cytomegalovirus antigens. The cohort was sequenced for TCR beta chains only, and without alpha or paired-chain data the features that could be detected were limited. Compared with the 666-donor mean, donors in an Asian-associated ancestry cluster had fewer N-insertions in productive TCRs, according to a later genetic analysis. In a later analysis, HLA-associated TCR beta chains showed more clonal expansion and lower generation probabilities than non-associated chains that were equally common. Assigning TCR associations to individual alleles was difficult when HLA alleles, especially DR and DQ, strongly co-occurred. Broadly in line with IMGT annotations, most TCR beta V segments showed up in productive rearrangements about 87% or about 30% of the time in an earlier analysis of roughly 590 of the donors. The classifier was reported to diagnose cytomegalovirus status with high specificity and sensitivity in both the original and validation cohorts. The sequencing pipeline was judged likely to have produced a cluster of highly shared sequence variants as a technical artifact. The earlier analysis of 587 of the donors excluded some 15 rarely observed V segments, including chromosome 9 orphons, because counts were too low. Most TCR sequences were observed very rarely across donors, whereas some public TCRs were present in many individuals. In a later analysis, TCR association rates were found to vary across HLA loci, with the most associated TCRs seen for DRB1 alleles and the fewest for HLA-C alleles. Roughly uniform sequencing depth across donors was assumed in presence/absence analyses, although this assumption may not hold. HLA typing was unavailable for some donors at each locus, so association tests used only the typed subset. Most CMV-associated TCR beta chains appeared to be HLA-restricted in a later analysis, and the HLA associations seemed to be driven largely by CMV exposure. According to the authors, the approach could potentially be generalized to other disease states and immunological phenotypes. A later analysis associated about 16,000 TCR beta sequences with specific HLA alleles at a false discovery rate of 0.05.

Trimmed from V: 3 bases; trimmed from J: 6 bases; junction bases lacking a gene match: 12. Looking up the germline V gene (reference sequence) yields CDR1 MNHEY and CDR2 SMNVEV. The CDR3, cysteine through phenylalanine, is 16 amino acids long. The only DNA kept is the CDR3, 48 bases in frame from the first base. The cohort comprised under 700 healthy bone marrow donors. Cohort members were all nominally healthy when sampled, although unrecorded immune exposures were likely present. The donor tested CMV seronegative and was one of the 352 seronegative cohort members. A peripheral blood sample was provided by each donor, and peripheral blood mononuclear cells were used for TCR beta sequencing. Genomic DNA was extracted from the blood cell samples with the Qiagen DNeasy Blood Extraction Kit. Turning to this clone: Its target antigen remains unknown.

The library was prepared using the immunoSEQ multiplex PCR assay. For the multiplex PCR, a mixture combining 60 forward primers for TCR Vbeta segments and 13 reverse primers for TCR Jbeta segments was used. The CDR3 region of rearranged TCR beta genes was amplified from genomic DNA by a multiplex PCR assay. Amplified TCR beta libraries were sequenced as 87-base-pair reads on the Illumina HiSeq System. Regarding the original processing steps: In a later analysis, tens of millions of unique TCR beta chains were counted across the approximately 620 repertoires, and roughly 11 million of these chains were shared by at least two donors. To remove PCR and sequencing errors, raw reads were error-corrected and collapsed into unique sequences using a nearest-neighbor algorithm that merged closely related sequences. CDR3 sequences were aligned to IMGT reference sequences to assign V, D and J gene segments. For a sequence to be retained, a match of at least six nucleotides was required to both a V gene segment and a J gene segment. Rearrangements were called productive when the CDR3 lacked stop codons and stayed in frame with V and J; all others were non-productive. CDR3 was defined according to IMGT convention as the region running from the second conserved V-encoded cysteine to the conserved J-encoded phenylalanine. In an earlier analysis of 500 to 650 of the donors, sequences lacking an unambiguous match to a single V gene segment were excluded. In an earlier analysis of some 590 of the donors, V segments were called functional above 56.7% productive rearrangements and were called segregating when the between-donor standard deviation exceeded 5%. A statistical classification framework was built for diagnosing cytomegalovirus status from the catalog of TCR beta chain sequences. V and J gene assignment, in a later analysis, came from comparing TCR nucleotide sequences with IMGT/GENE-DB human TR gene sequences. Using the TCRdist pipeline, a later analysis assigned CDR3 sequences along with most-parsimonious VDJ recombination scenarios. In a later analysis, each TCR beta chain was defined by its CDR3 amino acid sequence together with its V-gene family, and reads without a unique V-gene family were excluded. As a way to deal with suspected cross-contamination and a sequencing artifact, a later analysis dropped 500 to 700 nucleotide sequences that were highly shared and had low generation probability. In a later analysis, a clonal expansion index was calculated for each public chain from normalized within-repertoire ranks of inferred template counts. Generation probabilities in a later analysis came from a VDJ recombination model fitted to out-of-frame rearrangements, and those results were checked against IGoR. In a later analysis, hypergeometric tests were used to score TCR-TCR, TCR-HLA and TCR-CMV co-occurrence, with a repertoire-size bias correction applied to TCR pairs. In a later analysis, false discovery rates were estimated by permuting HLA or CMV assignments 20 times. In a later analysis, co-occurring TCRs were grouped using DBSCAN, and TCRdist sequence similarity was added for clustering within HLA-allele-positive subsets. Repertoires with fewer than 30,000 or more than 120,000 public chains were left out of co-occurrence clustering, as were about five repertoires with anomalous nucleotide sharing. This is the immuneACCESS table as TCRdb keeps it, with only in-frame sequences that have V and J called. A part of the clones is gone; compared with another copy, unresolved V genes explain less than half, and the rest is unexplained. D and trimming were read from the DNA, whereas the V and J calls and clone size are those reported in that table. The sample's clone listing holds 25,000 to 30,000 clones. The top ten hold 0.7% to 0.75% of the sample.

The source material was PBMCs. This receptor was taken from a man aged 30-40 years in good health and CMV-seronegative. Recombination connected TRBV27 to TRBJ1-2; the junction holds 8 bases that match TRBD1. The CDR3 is CASSFKEAGGRDGYTF. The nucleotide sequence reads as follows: TGTGCCAGCAGTTTTAAGGAGGCAGGGGGCCGGGATGGCTACACCTTC.